One and the same sample provided the 13 T cell receptor beta chains below, sequenced in a study of T-cell reconstitution after alpha-beta-depleted transplantation in children. Preparation of the TCRbeta library was carried out with unique molecular identifiers. MiXCR, run by TCRdb on the PCR reads, gives a single entry per CDR3 protein. Of 190,000 or so distinct CDR3 sequences detected, approximately 6.8% appear once; the ten largest clones hold over 2.5%. The starting material was PBMCs from the stem cell graft donor, obtained from the stem cell graft. The receptor source for this set is a human donor who donated a stem cell graft to a child with Wiskott-Aldrich syndrome.

In this sample, this clonotype turned up many times. The chain employs TRBV28 and TRBJ1-1; D not resolved. Germline V gene lookup returns CDR1 MDHEN and CDR2 SYDVKM. The CDR3 runs to 11 residues. Deletions cut 6 bases from V and 3 bases from J, with 5 bases between. CDR3 amino acids: CASRQYTEAFF. The CDR3, as DNA: TGTGCCAGCAGACAATACACTGAAGCTTTCTTT.

This clonotype was seen many times. The chain recombines TRBV29-1 with TRBJ2-7; 13 positions agree with TRBD2. The V gene's germline CDR1 is SQVTM and CDR2 ANQGSEA. Germline trimming cut 1 base from V and 9 bases from J; bases unmatched to any gene: 12. The CDR3 length is 16 residues. The CDR3 spells CSVEGLAGGRGIWQYF. CDR3 coding DNA: TGCAGCGTTGAAGGACTAGCGGGAGGCCGGGGCATATGGCAGTACTTC.

The chain is built from TRBV18 and TRBJ2-4; 9 bases are a match to TRBD1. The CDR3 runs 18 residues. Germline assignment: CDR1 KGHSH and CDR2 LQKENI. Losses at the gene ends were 4 bases for V and 0 bases for J; bases not matched to a gene: 10. Written as DNA, the CDR3 is TGTGCCAGCTCACACGGACAGGGGTTAAGGGTAGCCAAAAACATTCAGTACTTC. Protein product: CASSHGQGLRVAKNIQYF.

The DNA for the CDR3 is TGCGCCAGCACCCTACCACGACTAGCGGGGGGCACAGATACGCAGTATTTT. It is translated as CASTLPRLAGGTDTQYF. The V gene is TRBV5-1, the J gene TRBJ2-3; TRBD2 matches at 12 bases. The germline V gene has CDR1 SGHRS and CDR2 YFSETQ. V shed 6 bases, J shed 1 base, and the junction held 9 bases outside the gene matches. The CDR3 runs 17 residues.

This clonotype came up many times. CDR3 region: CASSPHRDLGRSFSNEQFF. In nucleotides, the CDR3 is TGCGCCAGCAGCCCGCACCGGGACCTCGGCCGTTCTTTCTCCAATGAGCAGTTCTTC. The chain employs TRBV5-1 and TRBJ2-1, with D tentatively TRBD1 or TRBD2 (5 bases each). The CDR3 runs 19 residues. V lost 4 bases, J lost 6 bases, and 29 bases lay in between. Germline-derived CDR1 and CDR2 are SGHRS and YFSETQ.

This clonotype was recorded a few times. For the CDR3, the DNA is TGCAGCGTCCCGGGACAGGGTGCCCACGAGCAGTACTTC. Protein: CSVPGQGAHEQYF. This sequence joins TRBV29-1 and TRBJ2-7; 9 bases fit TRBD1. Germline CDR1 is SQVTM and CDR2 is ANQGSEA. Trimming took 6 bases from V and 5 from J; bases not matched to a gene: 8. The CDR3 is 13 residues long.

This clonotype was observed at least ten times. The gene calls are TRBV12-3 or TRBV12-4 and TRBJ2-2; either TRBD1 or TRBD2 may supply D (5 bases each). The CDR3 spans 18 residues. V was cut by 0 bases and J by 4 bases, with 18 bases left in between. This chain's CDR3 is CASSLAGRSPRGTGELFF. The CDR3 bases are TGTGCCAGCAGTTTAGCGGGGCGGAGCCCCCGGGGCACCGGGGAGCTGTTTTTT.

The DNA for the CDR3 is TGTGCCAGCAGCCAAGTTCGAGGTGAAGCTTTCTTT. Translation gives CASSQVRGEAFF. V and J are TRBV3-1 and TRBJ1-1; D is unclear. Deletions cut 1 base from V and 7 bases from J, with 7 bases between. The germline V gene has CDR1 LGHDT and CDR2 YNNKEL (reference sequence). This CDR3 is built from 12 residues. The complete variable domain, with remaining parts taken from reference TRBV3-1 and TRBJ1-1, reads DTAVSQTPKYLVTQMGNDKSIKCEQNLGHDTMYWYKQDSKKFLKIMFSYNNKELIINETVPNRFSPKSPDKAHLNLHINSLELGDSAVYFCASSQVRGEAFFGQGTRLTVV.

This clonotype was detected only a few times. V is TRBV10-2 and J is TRBJ2-7; 9 bases match TRBD1. The CDR3 runs to 14 residues. The germline V gene encodes CDR1 WSHSY and CDR2 SAAADI. V lost 3 bases to trimming and J lost 7 bases; unmatched junction nucleotides: 7. The CDR3 here is CASSEGTGIREQYF. The DNA for the CDR3 is TGCGCCAGCAGTGAAGGGACAGGGATTAGGGAGCAGTACTTC.

This clonotype was recorded at least ten times. V is TRBV25-1 and J is TRBJ2-1; 7 nucleotides line up with TRBD2. Germline lookup yields CDR1 MGHDK and CDR2 SYGVNS. The CDR3 is 12 residues long. After removal of 4 bases from V and 12 bases from J, the junction contained 6 bases not matched to a gene. The CDR3 is CASSVDPGGQFF. The DNA for the CDR3 is TGTGCCAGCAGTGTGGACCCGGGGGGGCAGTTCTTC.

V is TRBV5-5 and J is TRBJ2-3; 7 bases fit TRBD2. Germline V CDR1 and CDR2: SGHKS, YYEKEE (reference sequence). The CDR3 contains 16 residues. The V and J ends lost 4 bases and 4 bases, in that order; junction bases with no gene match: 12. CDR3: CASSPGLGMGPDTQYF. The CDR3, as DNA: TGTGCCAGCAGCCCCGGACTAGGAATGGGCCCAGATACGCAGTATTTT.

This clonotype was picked up many times. The chain links TRBV11-1 to TRBJ1-5; weak D call: TRBD1 (5 bases). Germline V gives CDR1 SGHAT, CDR2 FQDESV (reference sequence). The CDR3 totals 18 residues. V was clipped by 0 bases and J by 5 bases, with 20 bases between them. CDR3 loop: CASSLAPQWRDLHQPQHF. In nucleotides, the CDR3 is TGTGCCAGCAGCTTAGCGCCCCAATGGAGGGACCTCCATCAGCCCCAGCATTTT.

This clonotype was counted at least ten times. The chain is built from TRBV20-1 and TRBJ2-5; 8 positions agree with TRBD1. The CDR3 extends over 17 amino acids. Germline V gene data show CDR1 as DFQATT and CDR2 as SNEGSKA (reference sequence). Trimming cost V 0 bases and J 4 bases; bases outside gene matches: 13. In DNA, the CDR3 is TGCAGTGCTAGAGATGGTTCCGACAGGGGAGCGTCAGAGACCCAGTACTTC. Amino acids: CSARDGSDRGASETQYF.